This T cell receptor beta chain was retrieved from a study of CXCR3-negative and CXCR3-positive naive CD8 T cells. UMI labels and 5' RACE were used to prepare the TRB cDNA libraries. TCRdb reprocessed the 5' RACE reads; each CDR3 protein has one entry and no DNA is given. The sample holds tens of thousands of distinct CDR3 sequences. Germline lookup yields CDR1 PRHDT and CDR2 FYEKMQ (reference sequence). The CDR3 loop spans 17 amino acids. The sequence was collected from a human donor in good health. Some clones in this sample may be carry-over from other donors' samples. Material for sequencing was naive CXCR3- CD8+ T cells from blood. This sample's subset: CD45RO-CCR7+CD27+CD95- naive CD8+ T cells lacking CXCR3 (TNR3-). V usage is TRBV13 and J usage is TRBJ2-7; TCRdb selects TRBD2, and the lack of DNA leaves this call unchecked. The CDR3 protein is CASSQGLAGGGSYEQYF.